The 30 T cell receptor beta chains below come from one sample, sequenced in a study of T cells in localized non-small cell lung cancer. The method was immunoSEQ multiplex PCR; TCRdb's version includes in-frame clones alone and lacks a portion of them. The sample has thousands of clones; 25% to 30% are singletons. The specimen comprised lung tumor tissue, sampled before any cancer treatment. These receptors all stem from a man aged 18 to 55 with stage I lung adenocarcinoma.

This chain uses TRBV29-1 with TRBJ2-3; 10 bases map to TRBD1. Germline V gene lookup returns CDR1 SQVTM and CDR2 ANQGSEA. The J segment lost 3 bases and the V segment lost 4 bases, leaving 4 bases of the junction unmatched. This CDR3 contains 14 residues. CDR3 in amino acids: CSVVGTGVTDTQYF. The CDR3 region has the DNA TGCAGCGTTGTAGGGACAGGGGTGACAGATACGCAGTATTTT.

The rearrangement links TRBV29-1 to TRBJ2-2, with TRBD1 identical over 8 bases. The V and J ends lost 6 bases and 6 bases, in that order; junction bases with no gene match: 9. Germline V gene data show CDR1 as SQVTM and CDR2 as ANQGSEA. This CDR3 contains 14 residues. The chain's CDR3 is CSVLQGAQAGELFF. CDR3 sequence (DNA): TGCAGCGTCCTCCAGGGGGCTCAGGCCGGGGAGCTGTTTTTT.

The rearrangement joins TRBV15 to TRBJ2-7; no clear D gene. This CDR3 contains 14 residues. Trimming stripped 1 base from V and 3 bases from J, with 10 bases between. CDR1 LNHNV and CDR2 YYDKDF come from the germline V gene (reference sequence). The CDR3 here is CATSRVSSSYEQYF. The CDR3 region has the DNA TGTGCCACCAGCAGAGTTAGCTCCAGCTACGAGCAGTACTTC.

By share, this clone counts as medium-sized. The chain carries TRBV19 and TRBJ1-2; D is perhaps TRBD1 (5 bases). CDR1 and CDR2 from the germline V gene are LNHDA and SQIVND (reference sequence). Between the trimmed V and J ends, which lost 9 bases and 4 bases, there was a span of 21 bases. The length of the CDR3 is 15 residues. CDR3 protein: CASALTGPIPYGYTF. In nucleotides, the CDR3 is TGTGCCAGCGCCCTTACGGGACCGATACCCTATGGCTACACCTTC.

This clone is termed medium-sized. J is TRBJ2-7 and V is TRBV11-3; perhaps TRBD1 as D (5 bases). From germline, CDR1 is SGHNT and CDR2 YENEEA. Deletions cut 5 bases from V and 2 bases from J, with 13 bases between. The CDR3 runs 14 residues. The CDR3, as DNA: TGTGCCAGCAGCCGGAGACAGACCCCCTACGAGCAGTACTTC. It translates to CASSRRQTPYEQYF.

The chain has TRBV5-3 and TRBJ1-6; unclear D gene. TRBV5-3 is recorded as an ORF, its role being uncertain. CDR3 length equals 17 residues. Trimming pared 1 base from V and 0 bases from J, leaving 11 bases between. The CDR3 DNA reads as TGTGCCAGAAGCTTGTCTTGGGGAAGCTCCTATAATTCACCCCTCCACTTT. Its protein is CARSLSWGSSYNSPLHF.

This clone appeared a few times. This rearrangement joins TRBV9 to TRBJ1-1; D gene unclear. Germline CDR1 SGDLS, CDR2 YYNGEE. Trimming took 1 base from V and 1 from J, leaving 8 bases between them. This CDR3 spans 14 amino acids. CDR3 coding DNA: TGTGCCAGCAGCGTAACCCCCGCGAACACTGAAGCTTTCTTT. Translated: CASSVTPANTEAFF.

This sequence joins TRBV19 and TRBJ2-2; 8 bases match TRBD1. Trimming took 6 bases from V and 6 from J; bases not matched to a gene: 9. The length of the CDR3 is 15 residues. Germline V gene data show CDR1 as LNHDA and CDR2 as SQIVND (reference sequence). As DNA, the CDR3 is TGTGCCAGTAGCTCGACAGGGGTTGGGGCCGGGGAGCTGTTTTTT. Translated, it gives CASSSTGVGAGELFF.

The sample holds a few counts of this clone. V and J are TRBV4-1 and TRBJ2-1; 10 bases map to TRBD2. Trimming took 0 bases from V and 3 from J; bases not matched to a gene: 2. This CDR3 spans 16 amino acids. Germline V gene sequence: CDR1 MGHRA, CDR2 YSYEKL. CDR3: CASSQDLAGVYNEQFF. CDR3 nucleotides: TGCGCCAGCAGCCAAGACCTAGCGGGGGTCTACAATGAGCAGTTCTTC.

The CDR3: CASSQSQGANEQFF. The CDR3 DNA follows: TGCGCCAGCAGTCAATCCCAAGGGGCCAATGAGCAGTTCTTC. This rearrangement joins TRBV23-1 to TRBJ2-1, with D perhaps TRBD1 (5 bases). TRBV23-1 carries the ORF label, with uncertain function. This CDR3 has 14 residues. V dropped 0 bases and J dropped 6 bases, with 9 bases sitting between them.

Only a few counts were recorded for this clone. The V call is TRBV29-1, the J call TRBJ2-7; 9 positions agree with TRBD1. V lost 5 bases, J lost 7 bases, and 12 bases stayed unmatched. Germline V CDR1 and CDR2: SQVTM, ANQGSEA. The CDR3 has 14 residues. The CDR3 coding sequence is TGCAGCGTTAAGCCTCGGACAGGGGTTCGGGAGCAGTACTTC. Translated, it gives CSVKPRTGVREQYF.

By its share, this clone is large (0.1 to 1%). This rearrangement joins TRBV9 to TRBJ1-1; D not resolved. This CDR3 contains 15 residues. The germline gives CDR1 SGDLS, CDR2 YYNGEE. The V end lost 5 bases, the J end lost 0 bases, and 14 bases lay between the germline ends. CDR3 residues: CASSGSGRMNTEAFF. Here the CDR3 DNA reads TGTGCCAGCAGTGGATCGGGCCGTATGAACACTGAAGCTTTCTTT.

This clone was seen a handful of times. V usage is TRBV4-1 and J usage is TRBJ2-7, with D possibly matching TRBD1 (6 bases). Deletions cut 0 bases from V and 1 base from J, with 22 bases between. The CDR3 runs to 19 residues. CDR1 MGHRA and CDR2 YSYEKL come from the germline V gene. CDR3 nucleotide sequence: TGCGCCAGCAGCCAAGAATGGACCCCAATAGGGGACATTTCCTACGAGCAGTACTTC. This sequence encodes CASSQEWTPIGDISYEQYF.

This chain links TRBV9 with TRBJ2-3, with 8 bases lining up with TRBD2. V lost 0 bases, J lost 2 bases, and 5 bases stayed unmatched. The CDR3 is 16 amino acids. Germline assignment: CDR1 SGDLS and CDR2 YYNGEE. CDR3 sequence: CASSVVLAGATDTQYF. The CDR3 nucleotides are TGTGCCAGCAGCGTAGTTCTAGCGGGCGCCACAGATACGCAGTATTTT.

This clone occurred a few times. This chain's CDR3 is CASSLGTSGGPGEQYF. CDR3 coding DNA: TGTGCCAGCAGCTTAGGGACTAGCGGGGGCCCGGGGGAGCAGTACTTC. The chain has TRBV13 and TRBJ2-7; TRBD2 matches at 12 bases. The CDR3 totals 16 residues. Per the germline V gene, CDR1 is PRHDT and CDR2 is FYEKMQ (reference sequence). After removal of 0 bases from V and 7 bases from J, the junction contained 7 bases not matched to a gene.

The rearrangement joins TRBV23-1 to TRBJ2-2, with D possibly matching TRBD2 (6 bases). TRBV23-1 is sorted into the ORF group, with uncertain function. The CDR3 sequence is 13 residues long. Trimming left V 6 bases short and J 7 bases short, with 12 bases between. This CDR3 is CASSLEGFGELFF. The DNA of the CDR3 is TGCGCCAGCAGCTTGGAGGGATTCGGGGAGCTGTTTTTT.

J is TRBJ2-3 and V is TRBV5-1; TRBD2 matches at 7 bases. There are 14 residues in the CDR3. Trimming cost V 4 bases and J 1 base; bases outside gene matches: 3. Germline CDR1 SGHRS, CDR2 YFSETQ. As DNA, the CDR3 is TGCGCCAGCAGCCCAGGGAGGGGCACAGATACGCAGTATTTT. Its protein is CASSPGRGTDTQYF.

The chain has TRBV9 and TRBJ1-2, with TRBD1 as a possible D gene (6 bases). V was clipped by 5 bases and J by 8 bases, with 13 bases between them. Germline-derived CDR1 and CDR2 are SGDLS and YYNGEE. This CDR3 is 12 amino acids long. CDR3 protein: CASSTHRAGYTF. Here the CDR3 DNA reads TGTGCCAGCAGTACCCACAGGGCCGGCTACACCTTC.

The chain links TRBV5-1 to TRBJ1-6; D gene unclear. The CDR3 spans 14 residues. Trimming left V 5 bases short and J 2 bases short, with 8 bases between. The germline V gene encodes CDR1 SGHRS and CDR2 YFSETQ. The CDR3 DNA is TGCGCCAGCAGTTCGGTCACCTATAATTCACCCCTCCACTTT. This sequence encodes CASSSVTYNSPLHF. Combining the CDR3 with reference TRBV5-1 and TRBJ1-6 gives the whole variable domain KAGVTQTPRYLIKTRGQQVTLSCSPISGHRSVSWYQQTPGQGLQFLFEYFSETQRNKGNFPGRFSGRQFSNSRSEMNVSTLELGDSALYLCASSSVTYNSPLHFGNGTRLTVT.

The CDR3 protein is CAWSLASGWANEQFF. DNA of the CDR3: TGTGCCTGGAGTCTAGCTAGCGGGTGGGCCAATGAGCAGTTCTTC. The chain employs TRBV30 and TRBJ2-1, with TRBD2 matching over 8 bases. Germline V gene data show CDR1 as GTSNPN and CDR2 as SVGIG (reference sequence). CDR3 size: 15 residues. The trim removed 2 bases at V and 6 bases at J, leaving 9 bases unmatched.

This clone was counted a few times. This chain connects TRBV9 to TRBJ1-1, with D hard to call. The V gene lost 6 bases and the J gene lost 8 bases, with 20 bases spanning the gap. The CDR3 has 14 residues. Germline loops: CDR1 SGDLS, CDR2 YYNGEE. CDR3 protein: CASNRGALVPEAFF. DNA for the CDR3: TGTGCCAGCAATCGGGGAGCCCTAGTCCCAGAAGCTTTCTTT.

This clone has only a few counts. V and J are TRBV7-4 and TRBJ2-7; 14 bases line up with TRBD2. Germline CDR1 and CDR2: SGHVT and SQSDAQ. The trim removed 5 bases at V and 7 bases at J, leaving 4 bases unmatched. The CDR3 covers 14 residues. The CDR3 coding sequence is TGTGCCAGCAGCACGGGACTAGCGGGGGAGGAGCAGTACTTC. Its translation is CASSTGLAGEEQYF.

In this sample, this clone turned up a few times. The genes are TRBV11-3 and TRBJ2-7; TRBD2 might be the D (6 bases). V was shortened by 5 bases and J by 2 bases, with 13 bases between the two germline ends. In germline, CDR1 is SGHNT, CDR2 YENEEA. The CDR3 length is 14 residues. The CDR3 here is CASSLRDFTYEQYF. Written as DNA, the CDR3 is TGTGCCAGCAGCCTTCGGGACTTTACCTACGAGCAGTACTTC.

The CDR3 is CASSFDAGNYGYTF. The CDR3, as DNA: TGTGCCAGCAGTTTCGATGCAGGAAACTATGGCTACACCTTC. The gene calls are TRBV28 and TRBJ1-2; D ambiguous. V lost 3 bases to trimming and J lost 2 bases, with 10 bases between them. Germline V lookup: CDR1 MDHEN, CDR2 SYDVKM. The CDR3 consists of 14 residues.

CDR3 residues: CASSPPPGTQPYEQYF. In nucleotides, the CDR3 is TGTGCCAGCAGTCCCCCTCCCGGGACTCAACCCTACGAGCAGTACTTC. The chain is built from TRBV28 and TRBJ2-7, with D perhaps TRBD2 (6 bases). CDR1 is MDHEN, CDR2 SYDVKM, per germline. The CDR3 has 16 amino acids. Trimming cost V 5 bases and J 2 bases, with 19 bases left between them.

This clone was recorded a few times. The chain's CDR3 is CASSLALSGGAGELFF. In DNA form, the CDR3 reads TGCGCCAGCAGCCTCGCTTTGAGCGGGGGAGCCGGGGAGCTGTTTTTT. This chain connects TRBV4-1 to TRBJ2-2; 8 bases match TRBD2. J was trimmed by 6 bases and V by 4 bases; bases with no gene match: 10. The CDR3 is 16 residues long. The germline V gene encodes CDR1 MGHRA and CDR2 YSYEKL.

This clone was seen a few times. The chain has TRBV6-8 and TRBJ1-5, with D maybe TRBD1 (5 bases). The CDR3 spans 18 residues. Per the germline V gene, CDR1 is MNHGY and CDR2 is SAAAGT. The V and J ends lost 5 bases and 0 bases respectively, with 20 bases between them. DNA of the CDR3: TGTGCCAGCAGTATTACAGGACACCTAATTTATAGCAATCAGCCCCAGCATTTT. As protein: CASSITGHLIYSNQPQHF.

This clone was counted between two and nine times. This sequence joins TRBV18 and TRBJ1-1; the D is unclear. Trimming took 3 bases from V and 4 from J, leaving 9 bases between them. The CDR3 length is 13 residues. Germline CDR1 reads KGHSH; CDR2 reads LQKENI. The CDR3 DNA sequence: TGTGCCAGCTCACCGTCTGAGGGCACTGAAGCTTTCTTT. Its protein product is CASSPSEGTEAFF. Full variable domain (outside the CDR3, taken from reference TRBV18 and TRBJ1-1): NAGVMQNPRHLVRRRGQEARLRCSPMKGHSHVYWYRQLPEEGLKFMVYLQKENIIDESGMPKERFSAEFPKEGPSILRIQQVVRGDSAAYFCASSPSEGTEAFFGQGTRLTVV.

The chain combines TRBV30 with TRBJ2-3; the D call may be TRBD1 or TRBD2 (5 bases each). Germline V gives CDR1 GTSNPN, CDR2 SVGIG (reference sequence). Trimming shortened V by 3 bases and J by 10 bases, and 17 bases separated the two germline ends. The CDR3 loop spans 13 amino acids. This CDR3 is CAWRGLPEAAQYF. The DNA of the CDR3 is TGTGCCTGGAGGGGGCTACCGGAGGCGGCGCAGTATTTT.

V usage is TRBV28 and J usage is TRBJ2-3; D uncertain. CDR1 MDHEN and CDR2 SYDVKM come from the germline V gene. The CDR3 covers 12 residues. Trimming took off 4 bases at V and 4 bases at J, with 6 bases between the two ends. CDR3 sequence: CASSSTSDTQYF. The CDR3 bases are TGTGCCAGCAGTTCAACATCAGATACGCAGTATTTT.